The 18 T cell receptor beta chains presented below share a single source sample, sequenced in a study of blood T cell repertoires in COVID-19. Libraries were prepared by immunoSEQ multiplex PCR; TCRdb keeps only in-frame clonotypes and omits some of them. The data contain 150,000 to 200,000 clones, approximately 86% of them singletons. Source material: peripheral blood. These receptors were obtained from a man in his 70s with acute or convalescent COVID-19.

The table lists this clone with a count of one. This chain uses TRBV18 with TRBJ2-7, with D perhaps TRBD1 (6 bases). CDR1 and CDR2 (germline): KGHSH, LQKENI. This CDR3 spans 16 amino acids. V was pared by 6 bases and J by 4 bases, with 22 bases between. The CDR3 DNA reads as TGTGCCAGCTCGCCCGTCTTTCGGCAGGGGAGTTACGAGCAGTACTTC. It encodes CASSPVFRQGSYEQYF.

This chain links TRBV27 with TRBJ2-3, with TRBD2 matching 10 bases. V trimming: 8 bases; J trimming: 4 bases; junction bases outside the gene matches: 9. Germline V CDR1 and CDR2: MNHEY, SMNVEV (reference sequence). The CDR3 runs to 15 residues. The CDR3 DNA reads TGTGCCAGCCGCCGGACTAGCGGCCTCCCAGATACGCAGTATTTT. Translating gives CASRRTSGLPDTQYF.

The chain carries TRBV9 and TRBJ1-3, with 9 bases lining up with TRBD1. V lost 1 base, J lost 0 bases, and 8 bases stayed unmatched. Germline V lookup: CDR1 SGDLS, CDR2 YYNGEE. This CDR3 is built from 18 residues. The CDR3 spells CASSVNPETGGSGNTIYF. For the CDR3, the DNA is TGTGCCAGCAGCGTAAACCCGGAGACAGGGGGCTCTGGAAACACCATATATTTT.

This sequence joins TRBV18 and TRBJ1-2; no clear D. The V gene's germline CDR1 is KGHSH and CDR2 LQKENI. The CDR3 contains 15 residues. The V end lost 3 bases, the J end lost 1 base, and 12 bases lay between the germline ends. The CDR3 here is CASSPGRPLNYGYTF. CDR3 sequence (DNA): TGTGCCAGCTCACCGGGCAGGCCCCTTAACTATGGCTACACCTTC.

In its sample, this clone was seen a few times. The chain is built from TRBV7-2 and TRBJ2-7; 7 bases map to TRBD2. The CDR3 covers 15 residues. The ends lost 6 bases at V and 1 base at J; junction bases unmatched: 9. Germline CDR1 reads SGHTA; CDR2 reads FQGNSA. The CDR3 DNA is TGTGCCAGCAGTCTACGGCGGGGGTTATCCTACGAGCAGTACTTC. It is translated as CASSLRRGLSYEQYF.

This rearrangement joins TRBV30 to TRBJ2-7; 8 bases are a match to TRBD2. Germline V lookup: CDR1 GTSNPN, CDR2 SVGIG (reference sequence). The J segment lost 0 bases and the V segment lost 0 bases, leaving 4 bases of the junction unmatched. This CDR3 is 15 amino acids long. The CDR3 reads CAWSVSGGFSYEQYF. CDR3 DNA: TGTGCCTGGAGTGTCAGCGGGGGATTCTCCTACGAGCAGTACTTC. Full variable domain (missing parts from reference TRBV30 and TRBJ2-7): SQTIHQWPATLVQPVGSPLSLECTVEGTSNPNLYWYRQAAGRGLQLLFYSVGIGQISSEVPQNLSASRPQDRQFILSSKKLLLSDSGFYLCAWSVSGGFSYEQYFGPGTRLTVT.

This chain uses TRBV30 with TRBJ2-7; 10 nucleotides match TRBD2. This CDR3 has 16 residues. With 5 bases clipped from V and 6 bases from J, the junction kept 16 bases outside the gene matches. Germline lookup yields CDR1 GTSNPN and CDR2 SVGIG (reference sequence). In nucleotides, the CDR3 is TGTGCCTGGGGTAGGTTCGTGGCTAGCGGGAGTGGCGAGCAGTACTTC. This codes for CAWGRFVASGSGEQYF.

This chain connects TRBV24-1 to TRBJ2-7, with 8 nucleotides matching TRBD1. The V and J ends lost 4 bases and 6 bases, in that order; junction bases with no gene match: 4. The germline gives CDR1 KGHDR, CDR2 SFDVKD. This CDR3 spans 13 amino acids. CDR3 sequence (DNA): TGTGCCACCAGTGACCGGACAGGGCTCGAGCAGTACTTC. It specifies CATSDRTGLEQYF.

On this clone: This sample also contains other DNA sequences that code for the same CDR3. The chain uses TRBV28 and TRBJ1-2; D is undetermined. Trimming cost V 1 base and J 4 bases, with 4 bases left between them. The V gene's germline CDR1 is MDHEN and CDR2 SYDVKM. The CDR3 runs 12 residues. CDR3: CASSLSVYGYTF. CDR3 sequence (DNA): TGTGCCAGCAGTTTATCAGTCTATGGCTACACCTTC.

In nucleotides, the CDR3 is TGCGCCAGCAGCCAAGTTGTCTCGGTTGGTAGCTATGGCTACACCTTC. Its protein product is CASSQVVSVGSYGYTF. The J gene is TRBJ1-2, the V gene TRBV4-3, with D hard to call. The CDR3 sequence is 16 residues long. The ends were cut back, 1 base at V and 4 bases at J, with 16 bases in the middle. Germline V gene sequence: CDR1 LGHNA, CDR2 YSLEER.

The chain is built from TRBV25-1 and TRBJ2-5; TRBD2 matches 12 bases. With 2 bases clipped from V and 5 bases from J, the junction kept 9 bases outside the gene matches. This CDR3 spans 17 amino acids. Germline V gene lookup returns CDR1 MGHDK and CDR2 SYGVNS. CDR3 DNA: TGTGCCAGCAGTGAAGCTAGCGGGAGGGCGATGGGGGAGACCCAGTACTTC. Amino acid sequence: CASSEASGRAMGETQYF.

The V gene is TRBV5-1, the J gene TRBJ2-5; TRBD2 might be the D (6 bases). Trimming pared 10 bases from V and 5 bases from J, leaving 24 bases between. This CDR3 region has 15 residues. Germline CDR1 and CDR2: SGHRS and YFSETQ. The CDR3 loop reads CARGARRGPPETQYF. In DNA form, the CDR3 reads TGCGCCCGCGGCGCGCGGCGGGGCCCTCCCGAGACCCAGTACTTC.

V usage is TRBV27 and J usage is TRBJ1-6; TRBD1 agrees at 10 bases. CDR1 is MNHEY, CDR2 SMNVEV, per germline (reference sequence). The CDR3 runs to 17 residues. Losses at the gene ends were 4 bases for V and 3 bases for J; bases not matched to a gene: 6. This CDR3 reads CASSSDRGQGYNSPLHF. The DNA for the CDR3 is TGTGCCAGCAGTTCCGACAGGGGGCAAGGCTATAATTCACCCCTCCACTTT.

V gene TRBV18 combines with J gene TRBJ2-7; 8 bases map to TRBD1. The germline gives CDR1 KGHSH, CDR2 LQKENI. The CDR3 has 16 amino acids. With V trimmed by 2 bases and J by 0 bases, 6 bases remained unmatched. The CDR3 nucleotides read TGTGCCAGCTCACCATCTCCGGGACAGGACTCCTACGAGCAGTACTTC. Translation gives CASSPSPGQDSYEQYF.

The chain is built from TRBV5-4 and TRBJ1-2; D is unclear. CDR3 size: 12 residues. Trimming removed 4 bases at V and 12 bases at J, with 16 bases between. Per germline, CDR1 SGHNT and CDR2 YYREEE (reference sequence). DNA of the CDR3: TGTGCCAGCAGCCTAAGCACGAGTTTCAACACCTTC. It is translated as CASSLSTSFNTF.

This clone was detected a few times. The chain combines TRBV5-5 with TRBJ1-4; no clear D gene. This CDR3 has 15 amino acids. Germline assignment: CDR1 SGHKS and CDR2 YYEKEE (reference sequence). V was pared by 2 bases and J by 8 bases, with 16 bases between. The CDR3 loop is CASSFREGVPEKLFF. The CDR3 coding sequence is TGTGCCAGCAGCTTTCGAGAGGGAGTTCCAGAAAAACTGTTTTTT.

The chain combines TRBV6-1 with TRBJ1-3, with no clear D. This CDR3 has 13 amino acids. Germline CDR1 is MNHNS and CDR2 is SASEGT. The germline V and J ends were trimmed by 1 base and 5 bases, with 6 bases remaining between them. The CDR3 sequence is CASSEGHRNTIYF. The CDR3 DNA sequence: TGTGCCAGCAGTGAAGGGCATAGAAACACCATATATTTT.

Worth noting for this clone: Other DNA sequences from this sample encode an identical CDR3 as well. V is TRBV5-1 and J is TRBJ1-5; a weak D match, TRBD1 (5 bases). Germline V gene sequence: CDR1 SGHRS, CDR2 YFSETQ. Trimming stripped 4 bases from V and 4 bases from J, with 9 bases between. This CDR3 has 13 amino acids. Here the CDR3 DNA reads TGCGCCAGCAGCCCTGGACAAAATCAGCCCCAGCATTTT. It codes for CASSPGQNQPQHF.